The text below deals with one T cell receptor (beta chain). These data belong to a study of blood T cell repertoires in COVID-19. Looking at the study overall: There were acute and convalescent COVID-19 samples, and they came from the United States, Italy and Spain. PBMCs, B-cell-depleted T cells, or T cells provided the cDNA or gDNA that made up the material.

Seattle cases were enrolled at active infection and followed longitudinally. With V trimmed by 4 bases and J by 1 base, 3 bases remained unmatched. The length of the CDR3 is 16 residues. In germline, CDR1 is SGHRS, CDR2 YFSETQ. Study processing details: Nucleated cell number was recorded as an estimate derived from reference gene primer amplification. Sequencing used immunoSEQ multiplex PCR; TCRdb keeps in-frame clones, though not all of them. Clonal size and the V and J genes are those of that table, whereas D and trimming came from the DNA. Among over 75,000 clones listed, over 85% were seen once. Input material: peripheral blood. The chain is built from TRBV5-1 and TRBJ2-3; 13 bases are shared with TRBD2. This receptor was obtained from a human donor with COVID-19, enrolled during active disease. The donor label of this sample is uncertain. Here the CDR3 reads CASSRTSGSGTDTQYF. The CDR3 DNA reads as TGCGCCAGCAGCCGGACTAGCGGGAGTGGCACAGATACGCAGTATTTT. Drawing the rest from reference TRBV5-1 and TRBJ2-3, the complete variable domain is KAGVTQTPRYLIKTRGQQVTLSCSPISGHRSVSWYQQTPGQGLQFLFEYFSETQRNKGNFPGRFSGRQFSNSRSEMNVSTLELGDSALYLCASSRTSGSGTDTQYFGPGTRLTVL.